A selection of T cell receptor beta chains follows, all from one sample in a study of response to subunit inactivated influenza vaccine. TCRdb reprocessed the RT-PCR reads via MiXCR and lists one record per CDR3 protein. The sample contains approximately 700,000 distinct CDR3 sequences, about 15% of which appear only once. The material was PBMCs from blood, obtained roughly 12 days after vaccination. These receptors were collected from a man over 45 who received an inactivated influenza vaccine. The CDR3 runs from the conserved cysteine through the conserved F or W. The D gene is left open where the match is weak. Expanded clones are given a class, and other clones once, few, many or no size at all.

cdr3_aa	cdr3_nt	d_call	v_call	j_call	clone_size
CASSQGYGNTEAFF	TGCGCCAGCAGCCAAGGGTACGGTAACACTGAAGCTTTCTTT	-	TRBV4-1	TRBJ1-1	few
CASSLEVGSRADTQYF	TGTGCCAGCAGCTTAGAGGTCGGGAGTCGCGCAGATACGCAGTATTTT	-	TRBV7-2	TRBJ2-3	-
CASSAAPPKAQETQYF	TGTGCCAGCAGTGCCGCCCCGCCCAAGGCTCAAGAGACCCAGTACTTC	-	TRBV25-1	TRBJ2-5	few
CSGAGGDYNEQFF	TGCAGCGGGGCTGGGGGGGACTACAATGAGCAGTTCTTC	TRBD2	TRBV29-1	TRBJ2-1	few
CASSQDRATEQYF	TGTGCCAGCAGCCAAGATCGAGCCACCGAGCAGTACTTC	-	TRBV14	TRBJ2-7	-
CASSVPGQNLYEQYF	TGTGCCAGCAGCGTACCGGGACAGAACCTCTACGAGCAGTACTTC	TRBD1	TRBV11-2	TRBJ2-7	-
CASARLAGGIRELFF	TGTGCCAGCGCGCGACTAGCGGGAGGGATCCGGGAGCTGTTTTTT	TRBD2	TRBV27	TRBJ2-2	-
CASSFGPGHGYEQYF	TGTGCCAGCAGCTTCGGACCGGGACACGGATACGAGCAGTACTTC	-	TRBV7-2	TRBJ2-7	few
CTSSIDGYNEQFF	TGTACCAGTAGCATCGACGGATACAATGAGCAGTTCTTC	-	TRBV19	TRBJ2-1	-
CASSLVAGSHEQYF	TGTGCCAGCAGCTTGGTAGCGGGATCCCACGAGCAGTACTTC	TRBD2	TRBV7-7	TRBJ2-7	-
CASSFGTGSRWDTQYF	TGTGCCAGCAGCTTTGGGACAGGGTCCCGGTGGGATACGCAGTATTTT	TRBD1	TRBV5-6	TRBJ2-3	few
CSVSGRGWYEQFF	TGCAGTGTAAGCGGGAGGGGCTGGTATGAGCAGTTCTTC	TRBD2	TRBV20-1	TRBJ2-1	-
CASRTGTGPYEQYF	TGTGCCAGCAGAACCGGGACAGGGCCCTACGAGCAGTACTTC	TRBD1	TRBV2	TRBJ2-7	few
CASSVRLAGHEQYF	TGCGCCAGCAGCGTACGACTAGCGGGACACGAGCAGTACTTC	TRBD2	TRBV5-1	TRBJ2-7	few
CASSYRGRDSPLHF	TGTGCCAGCAGTTATAGGGGACGTGATTCACCCCTCCACTTT	-	TRBV6-5	TRBJ1-6	-
CASSLGLAGRFGFTDTQYF	TGCGCCAGCAGCCTCGGACTAGCGGGTCGTTTCGGCTTCACAGATACGCAGTATTTT	TRBD2	TRBV4-1	TRBJ2-3	few
CASTSPGGREPNEQFF	TGTGCCAGTACCTCCCCTGGGGGGCGGGAGCCTAATGAGCAGTTCTTC	-	TRBV19	TRBJ2-1	-
CASSPSSGRGGETQYF	TGTGCCAGCAGCCCGTCTAGCGGGAGAGGGGGAGAGACCCAGTACTTC	TRBD2	TRBV7-2	TRBJ2-5	few
CASSLGGDGYNEQFF	TGTGCCAGCAGCTTGGGTGGGGACGGATACAATGAGCAGTTCTTC	-	TRBV5-5	TRBJ2-1	-
CASSLLGDRLRF	TGTGCCAGCAGTTTATTAGGGGACAGGCTACGCTTC	TRBD1	TRBV28	TRBJ2-7	few
CASSPRRGNYEQYF	TGCGCCAGCAGCCCCCGGAGGGGGAACTACGAGCAGTACTTC	-	TRBV5-1	TRBJ2-7	few
CASSPGQLNPYYGYTF	TGTGCCAGCTCACCGGGACAGCTCAACCCCTACTATGGCTACACCTTC	TRBD1	TRBV18	TRBJ1-2	-
CASSSLGQGAIMWFF	TGTGCCAGCAGTTCGCTGGGGCAGGGGGCGATCATGTGGTTCTTC	TRBD1	TRBV27	TRBJ2-1	-
CSVGQVGAYTEAFF	TGCAGCGTTGGACAGGTGGGGGCATATACTGAAGCTTTCTTT	-	TRBV29-1	TRBJ1-1	many
CASSVDQGSQETQYF	TGTGCCAGCAGCGTAGACCAGGGGTCCCAAGAGACCCAGTACTTC	-	TRBV9	TRBJ2-5	once
CSARGLGHPNQPQHF	TGCAGTGCTAGGGGGTTGGGACACCCCAATCAGCCCCAGCATTTT	-	TRBV20-1	TRBJ1-5	few
CASSFGTREREQYF	TGTGCCAGCAGTTTCGGGACGCGGGAGAGGGAGCAGTACTTC	TRBD2	TRBV6-2/TRBV6-3	TRBJ2-7	-
CAIGTSTYEQYF	TGTGCCATCGGGACTTCTACTTACGAGCAGTACTTC	-	TRBV10-3	TRBJ2-7	-
CASSLNAGRTDTQYF	TGTGCCAGCAGCTTAAATGCAGGGCGCACAGATACGCAGTATTTT	-	TRBV7-3	TRBJ2-3	few
CASSSGGAAGGEQYF	TGTGCCAGTAGTAGCGGAGGGGCCGCCGGTGGAGAGCAGTACTTC	-	TRBV19	TRBJ2-7	-
CASSVTVRGIYNEQFF	TGTGCCAGCAGTGTTACCGTCAGGGGAATATACAATGAGCAGTTCTTC	-	TRBV6-1	TRBJ2-1	-
CASSGGGQANTEAFF	TGTGCCAGCAGTGGAGGTGGTCAGGCGAACACTGAAGCTTTCTTT	-	TRBV6-1	TRBJ1-1	-
CSALRTSGGARFF	TGCAGTGCCCTTCGGACTAGCGGGGGGGCTCGATTTTTT	TRBD2	TRBV20-1	TRBJ2-3	-
CSASRAGGRETQYF	TGCAGTGCTAGCCGCGCGGGGGGGCGGGAGACCCAGTACTTC	TRBD2	TRBV20-1	TRBJ2-5	few